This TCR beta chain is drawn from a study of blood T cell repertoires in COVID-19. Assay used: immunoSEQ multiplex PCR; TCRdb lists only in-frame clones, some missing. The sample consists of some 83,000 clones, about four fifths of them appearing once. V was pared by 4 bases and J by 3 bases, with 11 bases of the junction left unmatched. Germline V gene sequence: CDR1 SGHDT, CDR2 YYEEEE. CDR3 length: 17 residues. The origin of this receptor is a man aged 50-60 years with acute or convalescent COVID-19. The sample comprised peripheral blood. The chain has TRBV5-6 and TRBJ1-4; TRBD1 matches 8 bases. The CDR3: CASSPLLTGAANEKLFF. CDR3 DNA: TGTGCCAGCAGCCCGTTACTGACAGGGGCCGCTAATGAAAAACTGTTTTTT.